Shown below are 17 T cell receptor beta chains from a single sample sequenced in a study of control samples from healthy donors and cancer patients (TCRdb year 2020). Libraries were made using the immunoSEQ multiplex PCR assay. TCRdb holds this immuneACCESS table with in-frame rearrangements only. Some clones are missing; in checked studies, unresolved V genes explain under half, and the rest has no known cause. This sample comprises some 130,000 clones, over 85% of them detected only once. Of the sample, 6% to 9.5% falls within the top ten clones. Sequenced material: PBMCs. All receptors derive from a man in his forties or fifties with head and neck cancer.

The chain uses TRBV7-6 and TRBJ1-4; D is unresolved. The CDR3 sequence is 15 residues long. Trimming removed 2 bases at V and 2 bases at J, with 9 bases between. In germline, CDR1 is SGHVS, CDR2 FNYEAQ. The CDR3 DNA sequence: TGTGCCAGCAGCTTAAATGCCAGGACTAATGAAAAACTGTTTTTT. It specifies CASSLNARTNEKLFF.

The V call is TRBV5-4, the J call TRBJ2-4, with 12 bases fitting TRBD1. With 4 bases clipped from V and 6 bases from J, the junction kept 5 bases outside the gene matches. From germline, CDR1 is SGHNT and CDR2 YYREEE (reference sequence). This CDR3 has 15 residues. CDR3 sequence: CASSPGQGARNIQYF. CDR3 in DNA: TGTGCCAGCAGCCCGGGACAGGGGGCGCGAAACATTCAGTACTTC.

The chain joins TRBV6-5 to TRBJ1-2; D unresolved. CDR1 MNHEY and CDR2 SVGAGI come from the germline V gene. This CDR3 is built from 12 residues. Trimming removed 7 bases at V and 4 bases at J, with 10 bases between. The CDR3 sequence is CASTPGFYGYTF. The CDR3 nucleotides are TGTGCCAGCACCCCCGGCTTCTATGGCTACACCTTC.

The chain uses TRBV11-2 and TRBJ2-2, with D possibly TRBD2 on 7 matching bases. V lost 2 bases and J 7 bases, leaving 20 bases between the germline ends. Germline V gene lookup returns CDR1 SGHAT and CDR2 FQNNGV. This CDR3 contains 17 residues. The CDR3 here is CASSLRGGAGVGGELFF. CDR3 bases: TGTGCCAGCAGCTTAAGGGGGGGCGCCGGAGTCGGCGGGGAGCTGTTTTTT.

V usage is TRBV5-1 and J usage is TRBJ1-1; D gene unclear. Germline V gives CDR1 SGHRS, CDR2 YFSETQ. CDR3 length: 13 residues. V was clipped by 2 bases and J by 12 bases, with 17 bases between them. CDR3 sequence: CASSFGSGGGTFF. The CDR3 bases are TGCGCCAGCAGCTTCGGATCCGGAGGTGGGACTTTCTTT.

The J gene is TRBJ2-5, the V gene TRBV18, with 7 bases that match TRBD2. CDR1 and CDR2 from the germline V gene are KGHSH and LQKENI. The junction had 1 base not matched to a gene; V was cut back by 3 bases and J by 3 bases. The CDR3 is 13 amino acids. As DNA, the CDR3 is TGTGCCAGCTCACCGAGCGGGGAAGAGACCCAGTACTTC. This codes for CASSPSGEETQYF.

The chain links TRBV19 to TRBJ2-1; D possibly corresponds to TRBD2 (5 bases). The germline V and J ends were trimmed by 3 bases and 4 bases, with 13 bases remaining between them. The CDR3 has 15 residues. CDR1 LNHDA and CDR2 SQIVND come from the germline V gene (reference sequence). In nucleotides, the CDR3 is TGTGCCAGTAGTATTGTGAGTCGGGGTTACAATGAGCAGTTCTTC. Translating it yields CASSIVSRGYNEQFF.

On this clone itself: The sample has other DNA sequences that encode this CDR3 too. The rearrangement uses TRBV12-3 or TRBV12-4 and TRBJ2-1, with 8 bases fitting TRBD2. The CDR3 is 12 amino acids. V lost 2 bases and J lost 12; bases outside the gene matches: 3. The CDR3 sequence: CASSLMAGGQFF. The CDR3 nucleotides read TGTGCCAGCAGTTTAATGGCGGGGGGGCAGTTCTTC.

About this clone: Other nucleotide sequences from this sample produce the same CDR3. V usage is TRBV7-9 and J usage is TRBJ1-2, with 7 bases aligning to TRBD1. The CDR3 extends over 12 amino acids. V lost 5 bases and J lost 8; bases outside the gene matches: 5. CDR1 SEHNR and CDR2 FQNEAQ come from the germline V gene (reference sequence). The CDR3 sequence: CASSPQGGGYTF. CDR3 nucleotide sequence: TGTGCCAGCAGCCCCCAGGGGGGAGGCTACACCTTC.

The CDR3 loop is CASSAQGAYGTQYF. The CDR3 region has the DNA TGTGCCAGCAGCGCACAGGGGGCATATGGTACGCAGTATTTT. The chain links TRBV7-9 to TRBJ2-3; 9 positions agree with TRBD1. Germline CDR1 and CDR2: SEHNR and FQNEAQ (reference sequence). The ends lost 5 bases at V and 8 bases at J; junction bases unmatched: 8. CDR3 length: 14 amino acids.

The chain uses TRBV10-1 and TRBJ2-1, with 8 bases identical to TRBD1. This CDR3 is built from 15 residues. The J segment lost 8 bases and the V segment lost 3 bases, leaving 9 bases of the junction unmatched. Germline CDR1 WNHNN, CDR2 SYGVQD (reference sequence). The CDR3: CASSDRTGYFDEQFF. Written as DNA, the CDR3 is TGCGCCAGCAGTGATAGGACAGGGTATTTCGATGAGCAGTTCTTC.

This clone has just one count. The chain recombines TRBV6-5 with TRBJ1-2; D is undetermined. Germline assignment: CDR1 MNHEY and CDR2 SVGAGI. The CDR3 runs 13 residues. The V end was cut by 6 bases, the J end by 4 bases, with 12 bases between. CDR3 protein: CASRAVKGYGYTF. The CDR3 region has the DNA TGTGCCAGCAGGGCCGTCAAGGGCTATGGCTACACCTTC.

Many counts were recorded for this clone. This chain joins TRBV27 and TRBJ1-4; TRBD1 might be the D (6 bases). Germline values: CDR1 MNHEY, CDR2 SMNVEV (reference sequence). CDR3 size: 15 residues. With 7 bases removed from V and 6 bases from J, the gap between germline ends came to 18 bases. The DNA of the CDR3 is TGTGCCAGCAAGAGACAGGACGCCCCACATGAAAAACTGTTTTTT. Its protein product is CASKRQDAPHEKLFF.

V usage is TRBV4-1 and J usage is TRBJ1-2, with D possibly TRBD1 on 5 matching bases. The germline CDR1 and CDR2 sequences are MGHRA and YSYEKL. V lost 3 bases, J lost 0 bases, and 20 bases lay in between. This CDR3 is 18 amino acids long. The CDR3 protein is CASSHPHGEGRTNYGYTF. The CDR3 nucleotides are TGCGCCAGCAGCCATCCCCATGGTGAGGGGAGGACTAACTATGGCTACACCTTC.

This clone was picked up a small number of times. This same CDR3 is encoded by further DNA sequences in the sample. The genes are TRBV11-3 and TRBJ2-1; tentatively, D is TRBD1 (7 bases). The V end lost 0 bases, the J end lost 0 bases, and 15 bases lay between the germline ends. The CDR3 is made up of 18 amino acids. Looked up from germline, CDR1 is SGHNT and CDR2 is YENEEA. The CDR3 sequence is CASSLDQGGTSSYNEQFF. The CDR3 bases are TGTGCCAGCAGCTTAGATCAGGGGGGTACCAGCTCCTACAATGAGCAGTTCTTC.

V gene TRBV11-2 combines with J gene TRBJ1-1; D is unclear. V lost 6 bases, J lost 1 base, and 6 bases lay in between. The CDR3 runs 12 residues. CDR1 and CDR2 from the germline V gene are SGHAT and FQNNGV. The CDR3 DNA reads as TGTGCCAGCAGTCCCTGGAACACTGAAGCTTTCTTT. Amino acids: CASSPWNTEAFF.

This clone has only one observation. V and J are TRBV29-1 and TRBJ1-1; a possible D gene is TRBD1 (6 bases). The germline V gene encodes CDR1 SQVTM and CDR2 ANQGSEA. The CDR3 is made up of 12 amino acids. Trimming left V 6 bases short and J 1 base short, with 9 bases between. CDR3 region: CSVPTGNTEAFF. The CDR3, as DNA: TGCAGCGTGCCGACAGGGAACACTGAAGCTTTCTTT.